Presented here are 24 T cell receptor beta chains from one specimen sequenced in a study of blood T cell repertoires in COVID-19. Some clones are missing from TCRdb's copy, which holds only in-frame ones; the method was immunoSEQ multiplex PCR. The table has tens of thousands of clones, roughly three quarters seen once. The sequenced material came from peripheral blood. The receptor set was obtained from a man aged 45-65 years with active or convalescent COVID-19.

This clone has a single count. In DNA, the CDR3 is TGTGCCAGCAGCTTTCTGGGCGGGGGGTTAGGGACCGGGGAGCTGTTTTTT. Translated, it gives CASSFLGGGLGTGELFF. This rearrangement joins TRBV5-4 to TRBJ2-2, with TRBD2 matching over 8 bases. Germline V gene sequence: CDR1 SGHNT, CDR2 YYREEE (reference sequence). The CDR3 spans 17 residues. V was pared by 2 bases and J by 5 bases, with 11 bases of the junction left unmatched.

The chain recombines TRBV12-3 or TRBV12-4 with TRBJ1-1; D uncertain. The CDR3 loop spans 12 amino acids. V shed 5 bases and J shed 8 bases, with 12 bases lying between them. The CDR3 loop reads CASSGEVAEAFF. The CDR3 nucleotides read TGTGCCAGCAGTGGGGAGGTAGCGGAAGCTTTCTTT.

This chain connects TRBV5-5 to TRBJ2-1; D possibly corresponds to TRBD2 (5 bases). The CDR3 extends over 13 amino acids. Germline lookup yields CDR1 SGHKS and CDR2 YYEKEE (reference sequence). Trimming took 2 bases from V and 8 from J, leaving 11 bases between them. As DNA, the CDR3 is TGTGCCAGCAGCTTCCGTGGAGGAGATGAGCAGTTCTTC. This gives the protein CASSFRGGDEQFF.

The gene calls are TRBV15 and TRBJ1-2, with 9 nucleotides matching TRBD1. The CDR3 has 15 residues. With V trimmed by 0 bases and J by 8 bases, 7 bases remained unmatched. Germline V gene sequence: CDR1 LNHNV, CDR2 YYDKDF (reference sequence). For the CDR3, the DNA is TGTGCCACCAGCAGAGAAACAGGGGGCGCGGGAGGCTACACCTTC. Translation gives CATSRETGGAGGYTF. Full variable domain (missing parts from reference TRBV15 and TRBJ1-2): DAMVIQNPRYQVTQFGKPVTLSCSQTLNHNVMYWYQQKSSQAPKLLFHYYDKDFNNEADTPDNFQSRRPNTSFCFLDIRSPGLGDTAMYLCATSRETGGAGGYTFGSGTRLTVV.

J is TRBJ1-1 and V is TRBV7-3; D call uncertain. Deletions cut 2 bases from V and 7 bases from J, with 11 bases between. This CDR3 has 13 amino acids. CDR1 is SGHTA, CDR2 FQGTGA, per germline. CDR3 coding DNA: TGTGCCAGCAGCTTACTACCCGGGGTTGAAGCTTTCTTT. This gives the protein CASSLLPGVEAFF.

The chain combines TRBV18 with TRBJ2-2; TRBD1 matches at 7 bases. The CDR3 consists of 15 residues. Losses at the gene ends were 3 bases for V and 0 bases for J; bases not matched to a gene: 1. Looked up from germline, CDR1 is KGHSH and CDR2 is LQKENI. The CDR3 protein is CASSPGQTNTGELFF. Here the CDR3 DNA reads TGTGCCAGCTCACCGGGACAGACGAACACCGGGGAGCTGTTTTTT.

The V and J genes are TRBV12-3 or TRBV12-4 and TRBJ1-3; D is unclear. This CDR3 comprises 13 residues. With 6 bases removed from V and 0 bases from J, the gap between germline ends came to 6 bases. The CDR3, as DNA: TGTGCCAGCAGGGTAGCCTCTGGAAACACCATATATTTT. The encoded protein is CASRVASGNTIYF.

The chain is built from TRBV27 and TRBJ2-7; TRBD2 agrees at 10 bases. This CDR3 is 15 amino acids long. In germline, CDR1 is MNHEY, CDR2 SMNVEV (reference sequence). The V gene end was trimmed by 3 bases and the J gene end by 7 bases; junction bases not matched to a gene: 9. CDR3 DNA: TGTGCCAGCAGTTTGGGGCTAGCGGGAGTTAGTGAGCAGTACTTC. This codes for CASSLGLAGVSEQYF.

The chain's CDR3 is CASSLGTERNYGYTF. The DNA of the CDR3 is TGCGCCAGCAGCTTAGGGACAGAACGGAACTATGGCTACACCTTC. The chain recombines TRBV5-1 with TRBJ1-2, with 7 positions matching TRBD1. With 2 bases clipped from V and 2 bases from J, the junction kept 6 bases outside the gene matches. The CDR3 runs 15 residues. From germline, CDR1 is SGHRS and CDR2 YFSETQ. Full variable domain (rest looked up from reference TRBV5-1 and TRBJ1-2): KAGVTQTPRYLIKTRGQQVTLSCSPISGHRSVSWYQQTPGQGLQFLFEYFSETQRNKGNFPGRFSGRQFSNSRSEMNVSTLELGDSALYLCASSLGTERNYGYTFGSGTRLTVV.

J is TRBJ2-3 and V is TRBV7-8; TRBD1 matches 7 bases. The CDR3 runs 11 residues. J gave up 4 bases and V 8 bases, and 0 bases lay outside the gene matches. The germline V gene has CDR1 SGHVS and CDR2 FQNEAQ. The CDR3 DNA reads as TGTGCCAGCGGGACAGCAGATACGCAGTATTTT. Protein product: CASGTADTQYF.

The chain recombines TRBV4-1 with TRBJ1-6; D is perhaps TRBD1 (5 bases). The CDR3 is 14 amino acids. V lost 4 bases and J lost 10, with 14 bases in between. Germline V lookup: CDR1 MGHRA, CDR2 YSYEKL. As DNA, the CDR3 is TGCGCCAGCAGCCCCAGGGTCGTCGACTCACCCCTCCACTTT. Translated: CASSPRVVDSPLHF.

Only a few counts were recorded for this clone. The rearrangement joins TRBV19 to TRBJ1-1; TRBD1 is a possible D gene (6 bases). The CDR3 is made up of 13 amino acids. Germline V gives CDR1 LNHDA, CDR2 SQIVND (reference sequence). The CDR3 protein is CPPQVGAGGGAFF. CDR3 bases: TGTCCCCCCCAAGTGGGGGCGGGGGGGGGAGCTTTCTTT.

The chain has TRBV5-1 and TRBJ1-1, with D unresolved. CDR3 size: 15 residues. CDR1 and CDR2 from the germline V gene are SGHRS and YFSETQ. The V end was cut by 0 bases, the J end by 1 base, with 10 bases between. The CDR3 region has the DNA TGCGCCAGCAGCTTGGATCCGGGTTCGAACACTGAAGCTTTCTTT. It codes for CASSLDPGSNTEAFF.

V usage is TRBV5-1 and J usage is TRBJ2-7, with a tentative D call TRBD1 (5 bases). The V end was cut by 1 base, the J end by 5 bases, with 7 bases between. This CDR3 has 12 residues. CDR1 is SGHRS, CDR2 YFSETQ, per germline. In DNA form, the CDR3 reads TGCGCCAGCAGCTTGATAGGGGACGAGCAGTACTTC. Its translation is CASSLIGDEQYF.

Comments on this clone: Sequence at one end of the junction differs from germline and may be a read error. The J gene is TRBJ2-6, the V gene TRBV7-7; no definite D call. The CDR3 runs 15 residues. The V gene's germline CDR1 is SSHAT and CDR2 FNYEAQ (reference sequence). CDR3 nucleotides: TGTGCTAGCAGCTTAGGCGGCTCTGGGGCCAACGTCCTGACTTTC. Its protein product is CASSLGGSGANVLTF. Drawing the rest from reference TRBV7-7 and TRBJ2-6, the complete variable domain is GAGVSQSPRYKVTKRGQDVTLRCDPISSHATLYWYQQALGQGPEFLTYFNYEAQPDKSGLPSDRFSAERPEGSISTLTIQRTEQRDSAMYRCASSLGGSGANVLTFGAGSRLTVL.

This clone came up a few times. The chain combines TRBV19 with TRBJ1-4; D possibly corresponds to TRBD1 (6 bases). V was pared by 5 bases and J by 8 bases, with 12 bases between. The CDR3 covers 13 residues. Germline assignment: CDR1 LNHDA and CDR2 SQIVND (reference sequence). DNA for the CDR3: TGTGCCAGTAGTGAGGCAGGGGAGGAAAAACTGTTTTTT. Encoded protein: CASSEAGEEKLFF.

This sequence joins TRBV11-3 and TRBJ2-7; a possible D gene is TRBD2 (6 bases). This CDR3 contains 17 residues. The V and J ends lost 2 bases and 2 bases respectively, with 19 bases between them. Germline V gives CDR1 SGHNT, CDR2 YENEEA. Here the CDR3 reads CASSLRYKASDTYEQYF. The CDR3 DNA reads as TGTGCCAGCAGCTTACGGTATAAGGCTAGCGACACCTACGAGCAGTACTTC.

V and J are TRBV7-3 and TRBJ2-3; the match to TRBD2 covers 7 bases. Germline trimming cut 3 bases from V and 4 bases from J; bases unmatched to any gene: 1. This CDR3 comprises 13 residues. CDR1 SGHTA and CDR2 FQGTGA come from the germline V gene. CDR3 in amino acids: CASSFRGADTQYF. The CDR3 bases are TGTGCCAGCAGCTTTCGGGGGGCAGATACGCAGTATTTT.

V gene TRBV5-1 combines with J gene TRBJ1-5; 7 bases line up with TRBD1. The CDR3 runs to 14 residues. V gave up 4 bases and J gave up 5 bases; unmatched junction bases: 6. Germline V gene sequence: CDR1 SGHRS, CDR2 YFSETQ. The CDR3 is CASSQGGMDQPQHF. As DNA, the CDR3 is TGCGCCAGCAGCCAGGGGGGAATGGATCAGCCCCAGCATTTT.

The chain couples TRBV7-8 to TRBJ2-1; tentative D call: TRBD2 (6 bases). V was clipped by 1 base and J by 6 bases, with 10 bases between them. Germline V gives CDR1 SGHVS, CDR2 FQNEAQ. There are 14 residues in the CDR3. The CDR3: CASSLEDYSNEQFF. The CDR3 DNA reads TGTGCCAGCAGCTTAGAGGACTACTCCAATGAGCAGTTCTTC.

The V call is TRBV7-6, the J call TRBJ2-3; tentatively, D is TRBD2 (5 bases). The V gene's germline CDR1 is SGHVS and CDR2 FNYEAQ. There are 15 residues in the CDR3. V was clipped by 2 bases and J by 3 bases, with 12 bases between them. The CDR3 sequence: CASSLNPPGTDTQYF. In DNA, the CDR3 is TGTGCCAGCAGCTTAAATCCCCCGGGGACAGATACGCAGTATTTT.

The chain couples TRBV15 to TRBJ2-3; no clear D gene. The CDR3 runs to 16 residues. The germline V gene encodes CDR1 LNHNV and CDR2 YYDKDF (reference sequence). Trimming left V 1 base short and J 2 bases short, with 13 bases between. The CDR3 loop reads CATSRVPTAYTDTQYF. The CDR3 DNA reads as TGTGCCACCAGCAGAGTGCCCACAGCCTACACAGATACGCAGTATTTT.

In this sample, this clone turned up a few times. DNA of the CDR3: TGTGCCAGCAGCTTAATTAGGAGCGGGGAGCTGTTTTTT. Translating it yields CASSLIRSGELFF. This chain connects TRBV7-2 to TRBJ2-2; no clear D. Germline values: CDR1 SGHTA, CDR2 FQGNSA. The CDR3 consists of 13 residues. Trimming removed 2 bases from V and 7 bases from J, with 8 bases in between.

The chain employs TRBV7-3 and TRBJ2-1; 8 nucleotides align to TRBD2. CDR1 and CDR2 from the germline V gene are SGHTA and FQGTGA. The ends lost 1 base at V and 7 bases at J; junction bases unmatched: 6. This CDR3 spans 15 amino acids. CDR3 sequence reads: CASSLSGTRSNEQFF. CDR3 coding DNA: TGTGCCAGCAGCTTAAGCGGGACTAGGAGTAATGAGCAGTTCTTC.